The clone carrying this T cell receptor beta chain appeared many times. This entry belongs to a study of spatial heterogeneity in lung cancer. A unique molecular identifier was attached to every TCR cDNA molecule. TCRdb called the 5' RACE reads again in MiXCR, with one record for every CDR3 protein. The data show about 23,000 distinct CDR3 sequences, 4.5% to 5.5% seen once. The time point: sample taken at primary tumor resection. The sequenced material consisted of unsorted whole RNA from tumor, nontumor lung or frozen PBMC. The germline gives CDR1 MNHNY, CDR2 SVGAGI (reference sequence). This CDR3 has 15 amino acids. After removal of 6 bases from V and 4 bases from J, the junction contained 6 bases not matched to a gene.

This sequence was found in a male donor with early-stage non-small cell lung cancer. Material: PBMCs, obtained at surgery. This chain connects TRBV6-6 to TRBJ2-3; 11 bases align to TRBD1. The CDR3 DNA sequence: TGTGCCAGCAGCGTGGGACAGGGGGTTCCAGATACGCAGTATTTT. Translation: CASSVGQGVPDTQYF.